This note documents a single TCR beta chain sequence. Its target is unknown. The CDR3 has 16 amino acids. J lost 5 bases, V lost 5 bases, and 11 bases had no gene match. CDR1 is MNHEY, CDR2 SMNVEV, per germline (reference sequence). The data derive from a study of blood T cells in healthy people across ages. The study, taken as a whole, reports: Across samples, TCR beta diversity tracked strongly with naive T cell percentage.

The second PCR ran about 6 to 11 cycles with a sample-barcoded 5' primer and J-beta primers. The study obtained at least 2.5 million CDR3-containing paired-end reads from every sample. Each CDR3 protein gets one entry after TCRdb re-called the 5' RACE reads with MiXCR. This sample carries 790,000 or so distinct CDR3 sequences, about 56% of them seen once, and the ten largest clones take roughly 24%. They isolated at least 7 million PBMCs from each sample. The sample taken for sequencing was blood. This sequence joins TRBV27 and TRBJ2-2; 7 positions agree with TRBD1. The source is a man between 35 and 55 years old in good health. The CDR3 sequence is CASSPRVTGLTGELFF. The DNA of the CDR3 is TGTGCCAGCAGTCCTCGCGTGACAGGGCTTACCGGGGAGCTGTTTTTT.